This entry lists 17 T cell receptor beta chains sequenced from one sample in a study of cytomegalovirus exposure and HLA in healthy donors. The PCR had 60 Vbeta and 13 Jbeta primers. Assay used: immunoSEQ multiplex PCR; TCRdb lists only in-frame clones, some missing. Of roughly 100,000 clones in the sample, roughly 70% are singletons; the top ten hold roughly 10%. What was sequenced was PBMCs. The receptors stem from a man aged 40-55 years in good health and CMV-seropositive.

The chain has TRBV6-1 and TRBJ2-5, with a possible D match to TRBD2 (6 bases). Trimming removed 4 bases from V and 11 bases from J, with 17 bases in between. The CDR3 sequence is 13 residues long. Looked up from germline, CDR1 is MNHNS and CDR2 is SASEGT. The CDR3 nucleotides read TGTGCCAGCAGTGGACTCGCCTGGGGGGAGCAGTACTTC. Its protein product is CASSGLAWGEQYF.

Note on this clone: This same CDR3 is encoded by further DNA sequences in the sample. The V call is TRBV5-1, the J call TRBJ2-1; tentative D call: TRBD1 (5 bases). This CDR3 comprises 12 residues. Germline V gives CDR1 SGHRS, CDR2 YFSETQ. Trimming stripped 5 bases from V and 7 bases from J, with 10 bases between. CDR3: CASSSGYNEQFF. CDR3 bases: TGCGCCAGCAGTTCAGGGTATAATGAGCAGTTCTTC.

The chain recombines TRBV7-8 with TRBJ2-2, with D possibly being TRBD1 (5 bases). The CDR3 has 17 amino acids. Trimming pared 3 bases from V and 0 bases from J, leaving 14 bases between. Germline values: CDR1 SGHVS, CDR2 FQNEAQ. CDR3 amino acids: CASSLDDRPTNTGELFF. In DNA, the CDR3 is TGTGCCAGCAGCTTGGACGACAGACCCACGAACACCGGGGAGCTGTTTTTT. The variable domain in full, completed from reference TRBV7-8 and TRBJ2-2, reads GAGVSQSPRYKVAKRGQDVALRCDPISGHVSLFWYQQALGQGPEFLTYFQNEAQLDKSGLPSDRFFAERPEGSVSTLKIQRTQQEDSAVYLCASSLDDRPTNTGELFFGEGSRLTVL.

The chain carries TRBV16 and TRBJ2-3; possible D gene TRBD2, 6 bases. Deletions cut 0 bases from V and 0 bases from J, with 7 bases between. This CDR3 is 15 amino acids long. CDR1 and CDR2 (germline): KGHSY, FQNENV. The CDR3 coding sequence is TGTGCCAGCAGCCAATCCGGGACTAGCACAGATACGCAGTATTTT. It yields the protein CASSQSGTSTDTQYF.

The V call is TRBV7-8, the J call TRBJ2-7, with D possibly matching TRBD2 (5 bases). V gave up 5 bases and J gave up 7 bases, with 18 bases separating them. Germline V gives CDR1 SGHVS, CDR2 FQNEAQ. The CDR3 covers 14 residues. In nucleotides, the CDR3 is TGTGCCAGCAGCCTCGGACTGGGCTTTGGGGAGCAGTACTTC. Its protein is CASSLGLGFGEQYF.

This clone has just a few counts. The chain has TRBV30 and TRBJ2-3, with 14 bases matching TRBD2. This CDR3 has 17 amino acids. With V trimmed by 3 bases and J by 1 base, 6 bases remained unmatched. Germline CDR1 is GTSNPN and CDR2 is SVGIG (reference sequence). CDR3 nucleotide sequence: TGTGCCTGGAGGCGGGGACTAGCGGGAGTTGGCACAGATACGCAGTATTTT. Translation: CAWRRGLAGVGTDTQYF.

This clone was seen a handful of times. The rearrangement uses TRBV5-1 and TRBJ2-6, with TRBD2 matching over 7 bases. The germline V gene encodes CDR1 SGHRS and CDR2 YFSETQ. The CDR3 totals 17 residues. V dropped 5 bases and J dropped 0; count of bases not matched to a gene: 8. CDR3: CASRTGTTSSGANVLTF. CDR3 DNA sequence: TGCGCCAGCAGGACCGGGACTACAAGCTCTGGGGCCAACGTCCTGACTTTC.

The chain links TRBV6-1 to TRBJ1-5; TRBD1 aligns across 7 bases. CDR1 is MNHNS and CDR2 is SASEGT in the germline V gene. V dropped 3 bases and J dropped 0; count of bases not matched to a gene: 8. The CDR3 contains 17 residues. In nucleotides, the CDR3 is TGTGCCAGCAGTGAGCTAGGGGGACAGTATAGCAATCAGCCCCAGCATTTT. Residues: CASSELGGQYSNQPQHF.

The chain uses TRBV9 and TRBJ1-2, with 7 bases lining up with TRBD1. The V gene end was trimmed by 0 bases and the J gene end by 7 bases; junction bases not matched to a gene: 18. CDR1 and CDR2 from the germline V gene are SGDLS and YYNGEE. The CDR3 totals 18 residues. CDR3 protein: CASSVAPGGLSYRGGYTF. The CDR3 DNA reads TGTGCCAGCAGCGTAGCCCCAGGGGGATTATCCTACCGGGGTGGCTACACCTTC.

The chain uses TRBV6-5 and TRBJ1-2; D ambiguous. The CDR3 consists of 14 residues. Germline CDR1 and CDR2: MNHEY and SVGAGI. The V end was cut by 0 bases, the J end by 1 base, with 6 bases between. CDR3 loop: CASSYSLGNYGYTF. The CDR3 region has the DNA TGTGCCAGCAGTTACTCCCTAGGTAACTATGGCTACACCTTC.

The V and J genes are TRBV19 and TRBJ2-2, with no clear D. Germline V gene lookup returns CDR1 LNHDA and CDR2 SQIVND (reference sequence). The CDR3 loop spans 16 amino acids. Deletions cut 5 bases from V and 4 bases from J, with 17 bases between. The CDR3 protein is CASSFDAQSGTGELFF. The CDR3 bases are TGTGCCAGTAGTTTTGACGCTCAATCAGGCACCGGGGAGCTGTTTTTT.

This clone was seen a few times. The gene calls are TRBV23-1 and TRBJ2-7; unclear D gene. TRBV23-1 has ORF status, its function being uncertain. Trimming left V 2 bases short and J 0 bases short, with 23 bases between. The CDR3 runs 19 residues. CDR3 region: CASSQNVFLITASSYEQYF. The CDR3, as DNA: TGCGCCAGCAGTCAAAATGTGTTCCTTATCACCGCCAGCTCCTACGAGCAGTACTTC.

V gene TRBV5-8 combines with J gene TRBJ1-1, with 9 positions matching TRBD1. The CDR3 contains 13 residues. The ends lost 4 bases at V and 12 bases at J; junction bases unmatched: 10. Germline lookup yields CDR1 SGHTS and CDR2 YDEGEE. CDR3: CASSVRGTGQTFF. In DNA form, the CDR3 reads TGTGCCAGCAGCGTTAGGGGGACAGGGCAAACTTTCTTT.

This clone appeared a few times. The chain links TRBV6-6 to TRBJ2-3; 7 positions match TRBD1. Trimming at V came to 5 bases and at J to 2 bases, leaving 10 bases not matched to a gene. Germline assignment: CDR1 MNHNY and CDR2 SVGAGI (reference sequence). This CDR3 is built from 16 residues. CDR3 amino acids: CASSDWDSFPTDTQYF. The DNA of the CDR3 is TGTGCCAGCAGTGACTGGGACAGTTTTCCCACAGATACGCAGTATTTT.

This chain joins TRBV27 and TRBJ2-7, with D possibly TRBD2 on 7 matching bases. The length of the CDR3 is 16 residues. Per germline, CDR1 MNHEY and CDR2 SMNVEV (reference sequence). Trimming stripped 5 bases from V and 3 bases from J, with 20 bases between. CDR3 in DNA: TGTGCCAGCAGTCCGCTGGGGGGGCAAAGTGGCTACGAGCAGTACTTC. Encoded protein: CASSPLGGQSGYEQYF.

The chain combines TRBV14 with TRBJ2-5; tentative D call: TRBD2 (5 bases). The germline gives CDR1 SGHDN, CDR2 FVKESK. This CDR3 comprises 13 residues. V was pared by 4 bases and J by 1 base, with 7 bases between. CDR3 coding DNA: TGTGCCAGCAGCCTGGACTTCCAAGAGACCCAGTACTTC. As protein: CASSLDFQETQYF.

This sequence joins TRBV19 and TRBJ1-5, with 7 bases identical to TRBD1. This CDR3 is built from 15 residues. Unmatched junction bases numbered 9, after V lost 6 bases and J lost 4 bases. Germline V lookup: CDR1 LNHDA, CDR2 SQIVND (reference sequence). The CDR3 is CASSTRDSLNQPQHF. The DNA for the CDR3 is TGTGCCAGTAGCACGAGGGACAGCCTTAATCAGCCCCAGCATTTT.